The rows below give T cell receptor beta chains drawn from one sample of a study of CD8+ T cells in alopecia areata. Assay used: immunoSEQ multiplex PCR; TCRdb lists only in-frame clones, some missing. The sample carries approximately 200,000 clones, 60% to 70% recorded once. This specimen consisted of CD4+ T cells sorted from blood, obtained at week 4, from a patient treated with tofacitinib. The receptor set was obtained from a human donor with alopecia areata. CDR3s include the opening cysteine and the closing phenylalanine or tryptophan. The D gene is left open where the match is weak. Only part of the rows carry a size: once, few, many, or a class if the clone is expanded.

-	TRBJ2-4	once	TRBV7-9	TGTGCCCACACGCTACCTCGGTACTTC	CAHTLPRYF
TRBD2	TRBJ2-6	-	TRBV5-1	TGCGCCAGCAGCTTGGCGGGGGGATCCAACTCTGGGGCCAACGTCCTGACTTTC	CASSLAGGSNSGANVLTF
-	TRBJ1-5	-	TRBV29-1	TGCAGCGTAACAGAGACCAATCAGCCCCAGCATTTT	CSVTETNQPQHF
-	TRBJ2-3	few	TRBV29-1	TGCAGCCTCGACAGAAGCACAGATACGCAGTATTTT	CSLDRSTDTQYF
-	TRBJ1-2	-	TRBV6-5	TGTGCCAGCAGTTACTCCCCCTGGACGGGTGGCTACACCTTC	CASSYSPWTGGYTF
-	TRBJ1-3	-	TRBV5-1	TGCGCCAGCAGCGTACACACCGGGATCTCTGGAAACACCATATATTTT	CASSVHTGISGNTIYF
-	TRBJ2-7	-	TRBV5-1	TGCGCCAGCAGGAGCGGGTTTCCGGACACCTACGAGCAGTACTTC	CASRSGFPDTYEQYF
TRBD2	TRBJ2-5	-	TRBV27	TGTGCCAGCAGTTTACTGGGACTAGCGGAAGAGACCCAGTACTTC	CASSLLGLAEETQYF
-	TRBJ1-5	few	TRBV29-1	TGCAGCGTTGCATGGGGGTCTAGTCAGCCCCAGCATTTT	CSVAWGSSQPQHF
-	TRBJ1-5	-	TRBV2	TGTGCCAGTGTGGGGGAACGAAATCAGCCCCAGCATTTT	CASVGERNQPQHF
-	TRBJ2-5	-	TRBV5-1	TGCGCCAGCAGCTTAGGACGGCCAGGCGCAGAGACCCAGTACTTC	CASSLGRPGAETQYF
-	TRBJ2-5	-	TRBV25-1	TGTGCCAGCAGTGAATGGGTCGCGGGGACCCAGTACTTC	CASSEWVAGTQYF
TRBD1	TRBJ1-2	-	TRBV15	TGTGCCACCAGCAGCGGCCAGGGGGACGGCTACACCTTC	CATSSGQGDGYTF
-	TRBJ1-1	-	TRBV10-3	TGTGCCGCCGTTCCGGGACAACGGAACACTGAAGCTTTCTTT	CAAVPGQRNTEAFF
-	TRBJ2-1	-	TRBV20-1	TGCAGTGCTAGAGCCTGGAATGAGCAGTTCTTC	CSARAWNEQFF
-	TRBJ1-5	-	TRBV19	TGTGCCAGTAGTATAATGATCCAGGGCCTACAGCCCCAGCATTTT	CASSIMIQGLQPQHF
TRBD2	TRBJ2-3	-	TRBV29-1	TGCAGCGTAGCCGGGACTAGCGTTTCAACAACAGATACGCAGTATTTT	CSVAGTSVSTTDTQYF
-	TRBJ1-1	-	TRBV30	TGTGCCTGGAGTCTAACCCTGAACACTGAAGCTTTCTTT	CAWSLTLNTEAFF
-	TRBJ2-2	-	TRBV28	TGTGCCAGCAGTATACTAAACACCGGGGAGCTGTTTTTT	CASSILNTGELFF
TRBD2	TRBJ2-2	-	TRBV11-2	TGTGCCAGCAGCTTCCCGGGGGGTGCCACCGGGGAGCTGTTTTTT	CASSFPGGATGELFF
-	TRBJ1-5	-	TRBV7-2	TGTGCCAGCAGCTTAGATTCGGGCGGCAATCAGCCCCAGCATTTT	CASSLDSGGNQPQHF
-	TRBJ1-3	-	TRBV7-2	TGTGCCAGCAGCCTCGGCGTTTCGACTGGAAACACCATATATTTT	CASSLGVSTGNTIYF
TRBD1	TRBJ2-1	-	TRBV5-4	TGTGCCAGCAGCTTGGGTCCTATGGGACAGGCTACCAATGAGCAGTTCTTC	CASSLGPMGQATNEQFF
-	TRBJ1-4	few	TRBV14	TGTGCCAGCAGCCTCTTAGACATCCACCGTCGGGCTAATGAAAAACTGTTTTTT	CASSLLDIHRRANEKLFF
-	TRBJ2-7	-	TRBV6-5	TGTGCCAGCAGTCTAGCCGGCAGGGAGCAGTACTTC	CASSLAGREQYF
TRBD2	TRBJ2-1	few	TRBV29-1	TGCAGCGTAGTCGGACTAGCGGGAGGCAATGAGCAGTTCTTC	CSVVGLAGGNEQFF
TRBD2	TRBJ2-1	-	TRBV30	TGTGCCTGGAGTGTCGCTAGCGGGCTGCAGTTCTTC	CAWSVASGLQFF
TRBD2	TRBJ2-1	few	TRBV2	TGTGCCGGGTCGACTAGCGGGGCCTACAATGAGCAGTTCTTC	CAGSTSGAYNEQFF
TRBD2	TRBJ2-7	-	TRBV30	TGTGCCTGGAGTAGGGACTATGCGGTGCAGTACTTC	CAWSRDYAVQYF
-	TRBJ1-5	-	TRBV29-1	TGCAGCGTTGGGGCAGGCAGCCAGCCCCAGCATTTT	CSVGAGSQPQHF
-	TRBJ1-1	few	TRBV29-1	TGCAGCGCAGCCCAGGCTATGAACACTGAAGCTTTCTTT	CSAAQAMNTEAFF
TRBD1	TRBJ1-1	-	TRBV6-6	TGTGCCAGCAGTTACCTGACAGGGAAAGGCACTGAAGCTTTCTTT	CASSYLTGKGTEAFF
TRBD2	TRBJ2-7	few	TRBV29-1	TGCAGCGCTGGGACTAGACTATCCTACGAGCAGTACTTC	CSAGTRLSYEQYF
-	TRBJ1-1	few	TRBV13	TGTGCCAGCAGCTTCGACAAGAACACTGAAGCTTTCTTT	CASSFDKNTEAFF
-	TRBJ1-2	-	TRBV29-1	TGCAGCGTATTTGACGGAGATGGCTACACCTTC	CSVFDGDGYTF
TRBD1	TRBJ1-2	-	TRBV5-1	TGCGCCAGCAGCTTCACAGGGGGCTTTAGCTATGGCTACACCTTC	CASSFTGGFSYGYTF